This T cell receptor (beta chain) comes out of a study of neurological immune-mediated disorders. CDR1 is KGHDR, CDR2 SFDVKD, per germline. V dropped 5 bases and J dropped 0 bases, with 7 bases sitting between them. The CDR3 loop spans 14 amino acids. For the sorted libraries, 1 million CD4+ or CD8+ T cells were used. TCRdb passed the 5' RACE reads through MiXCR, listing each CDR3 protein once. The sample shows approximately 40,000 distinct CDR3 sequences, roughly 5% of them seen only once. This clonotype was observed many times. This TCR derives from a man between 18 and 29 years old in good health. The source material was CD4+ T cells from blood. This chain joins TRBV24-1 and TRBJ1-5; D perhaps matches TRBD1 (6 bases). The CDR3 is CATSAGDSNQPQHF. The CDR3 nucleotides are TGTGCCACCAGTGCAGGGGATAGCAATCAGCCCCAGCATTTT.